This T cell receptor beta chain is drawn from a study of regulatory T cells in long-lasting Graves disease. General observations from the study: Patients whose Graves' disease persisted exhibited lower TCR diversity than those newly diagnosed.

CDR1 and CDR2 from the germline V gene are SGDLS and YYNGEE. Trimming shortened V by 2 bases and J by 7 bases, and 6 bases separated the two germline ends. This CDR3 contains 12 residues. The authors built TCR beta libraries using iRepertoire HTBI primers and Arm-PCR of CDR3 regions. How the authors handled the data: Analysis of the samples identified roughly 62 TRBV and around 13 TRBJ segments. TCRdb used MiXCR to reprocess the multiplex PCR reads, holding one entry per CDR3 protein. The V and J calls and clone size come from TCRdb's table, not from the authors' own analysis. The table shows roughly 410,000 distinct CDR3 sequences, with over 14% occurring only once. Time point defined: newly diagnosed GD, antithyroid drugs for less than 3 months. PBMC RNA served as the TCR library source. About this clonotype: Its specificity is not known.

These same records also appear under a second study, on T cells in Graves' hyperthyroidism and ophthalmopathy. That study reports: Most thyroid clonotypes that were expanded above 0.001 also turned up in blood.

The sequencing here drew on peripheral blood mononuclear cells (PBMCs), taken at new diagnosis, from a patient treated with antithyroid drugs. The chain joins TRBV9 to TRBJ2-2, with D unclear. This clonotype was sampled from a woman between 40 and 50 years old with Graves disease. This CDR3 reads CASSVTGGELFF. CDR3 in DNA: TGTGCCAGCAGCGTCACTGGCGGGGAGCTGTTTTTT.